A single sample is the source of the 17 T cell receptor beta chains below, sequenced in a study of blood T cell repertoires in COVID-19 (dated by TCRdb to between 2020 and 2021). The receptor library was made with the immunoSEQ multiplex PCR assay. In its TCRdb copy, this immuneACCESS table keeps in-frame sequences only and misses some clones. Where compared with another copy, unresolved V genes explain less than half of these, and the others have no known cause. Across this sample there are under 400,000 clones, with 90% seen only once. 6.5% of the sample rests with the top ten. Sequenced material: peripheral blood. The receptors were gathered from a man younger than 35 with active or convalescent COVID-19.

The table lists this clone with a count of one. CDR3 DNA: TGTGCCAGTAGTATATCCAGGGAACTTCAATCACCCCTCCACTTT. Translating it yields CASSISRELQSPLHF. This sequence joins TRBV19 and TRBJ1-6, with D possibly being TRBD1 (5 bases). This CDR3 has 15 amino acids. CDR1 is LNHDA, CDR2 SQIVND, per germline (reference sequence). Trimming took 2 bases from V and 10 from J, leaving 15 bases between them.

The CDR3 here is CASSPNSGGEQYF. For the CDR3, the DNA is TGTGCCAGCAGTCCCAATAGCGGGGGCGAGCAGTACTTC. V is TRBV12-3 or TRBV12-4 and J is TRBJ2-7, with 9 nucleotides matching TRBD2. Losses at the gene ends were 5 bases for V and 6 bases for J; bases not matched to a gene: 5. This CDR3 is built from 13 residues.

The chain employs TRBV27 and TRBJ2-7, with D possibly TRBD2 on 7 matching bases. CDR3 length: 17 residues. Trimming removed 1 base at V and 4 bases at J, with 20 bases between. Germline V gene sequence: CDR1 MNHEY, CDR2 SMNVEV (reference sequence). This chain's CDR3 is CASSLFRGRDLVYEQYF. As DNA, the CDR3 is TGTGCCAGCAGTTTATTTAGGGGGAGGGACTTAGTATACGAGCAGTACTTC.

V usage is TRBV7-2 and J usage is TRBJ2-1, with D perhaps TRBD1 (5 bases). The CDR3 is 13 amino acids. Germline values: CDR1 SGHTA, CDR2 FQGNSA. Deletions cut 1 base from V and 9 bases from J, with 10 bases between. The DNA of the CDR3 is TGTGCCAGCAGCTTAGTCAGGGAAGGTGAGCAGTTCTTC. This sequence encodes CASSLVREGEQFF.

This clone has a single count. The CDR3 DNA reads TGCGCCAGCAGCCAAGTTCCGGGTATAAGGAACGAGCAGTACTTC. The encoded protein is CASSQVPGIRNEQYF. The chain couples TRBV4-3 to TRBJ2-7; no clear D. Germline-derived CDR1 and CDR2 are LGHNA and YSLEER. The CDR3 length is 15 residues. V lost 1 base, J lost 5 bases, and 15 bases lay in between.

The gene calls are TRBV28 and TRBJ2-2; D is perhaps TRBD1 (8 bases). This CDR3 is 15 amino acids long. The germline gives CDR1 MDHEN, CDR2 SYDVKM. The V end was cut by 7 bases, the J end by 3 bases, with 15 bases between. In DNA, the CDR3 is TGTGCCAGCAACAAACAGGGGGGGGACACCGGGGAGCTGTTTTTT. It codes for CASNKQGGDTGELFF.

The chain joins TRBV9 to TRBJ1-5, with 8 bases aligning to TRBD1. The CDR3 covers 13 residues. Trimming took 4 bases from V and 11 from J; bases not matched to a gene: 8. CDR1 and CDR2 (germline): SGDLS, YYNGEE. For the CDR3, the DNA is TGTGCCAGCAGCTCAGGGGGCTTGGTGGCCCAGCATTTT. This encodes CASSSGGLVAQHF.

The rearrangement uses TRBV11-3 and TRBJ1-1; 8 bases match TRBD1. CDR3 size: 16 residues. CDR1 is SGHNT, CDR2 YENEEA, per germline. With 5 bases clipped from V and 0 bases from J, the junction kept 8 bases outside the gene matches. CDR3 region: CASSPGQGKMNTEAFF. As DNA, the CDR3 is TGTGCCAGCAGCCCCGGACAGGGTAAGATGAACACTGAAGCTTTCTTT.

The V call is TRBV6-5, the J call TRBJ1-1; D remains ambiguous. The CDR3 is 15 residues long. CDR1 is MNHEY and CDR2 is SVGAGI in the germline V gene. V was trimmed by 0 bases and J by 1 base, leaving 9 bases between them. The CDR3 nucleotides read TGTGCCAGCAGTTACTCGATTAACAAGAACACTGAAGCTTTCTTT. It specifies CASSYSINKNTEAFF.

In this sample, this clone turned up a few times. V usage is TRBV9 and J usage is TRBJ2-7; 13 bases line up with TRBD2. From germline, CDR1 is SGDLS and CDR2 YYNGEE. The CDR3 length is 13 residues. Trimming cost V 4 bases and J 12 bases; bases outside gene matches: 7. In DNA form, the CDR3 reads TGTGCCAGCAGCCCAACCGGGACTAGCGGGATGTACTTC. It codes for CASSPTGTSGMYF.

This clone was seen just once. The chain joins TRBV6-4 to TRBJ2-5, with 7 bases lining up with TRBD2. Looked up from germline, CDR1 is MRHNA and CDR2 is SNTAGT. CDR3 size: 14 residues. Trimming cost V 6 bases and J 2 bases; bases outside gene matches: 6. CDR3 in amino acids: CASSQAAGQETQYF. The CDR3 DNA follows: TGTGCCAGCAGCCAAGCAGCGGGGCAAGAGACCCAGTACTTC.

The chain combines TRBV18 with TRBJ2-5, with 8 nucleotides matching TRBD2. V shed 4 bases, J shed 5 bases, and the junction held 6 bases outside the gene matches. Looked up from germline, CDR1 is KGHSH and CDR2 is LQKENI. CDR3 length: 14 amino acids. The CDR3 DNA sequence: TGTGCCAGCTCACTTGGGACTAGATGGGAGACCCAGTACTTC. As protein: CASSLGTRWETQYF.

The gene calls are TRBV7-9 and TRBJ1-5; 7 positions match TRBD1. The CDR3 has 15 residues. Unmatched junction bases numbered 13, after V lost 5 bases and J lost 9 bases. The germline V gene encodes CDR1 SEHNR and CDR2 FQNEAQ (reference sequence). In DNA, the CDR3 is TGTGCCAGCAGCCCAGACGGACAGGCAAGACGGCCCCAGCATTTT. Encoded protein: CASSPDGQARRPQHF.

CDR3 in amino acids: CASSLVSEYNEQFF. Here the CDR3 DNA reads TGTGCCAGCAGCTTAGTTAGCGAGTACAATGAGCAGTTCTTC. The chain couples TRBV11-2 to TRBJ2-1, with D perhaps TRBD2 (5 bases). V lost 1 base and J 4 bases, leaving 8 bases between the germline ends. Per the germline V gene, CDR1 is SGHAT and CDR2 is FQNNGV. CDR3 length equals 14 residues.

The chain employs TRBV12-3 or TRBV12-4 and TRBJ2-5; 7 bases fit TRBD2. The CDR3 consists of 13 residues. Trimming cost V 2 bases and J 4 bases; bases outside gene matches: 1. CDR3 nucleotides: TGTGCCAGCAGTTTACCGGGGGGAGAGACCCAGTACTTC. This sequence encodes CASSLPGGETQYF.

CDR3 region: CASSQERASYNSPLHF. The CDR3 coding sequence is TGCGCCAGCAGCCAAGAGCGGGCTTCCTATAATTCACCCCTCCACTTT. This sequence joins TRBV4-1 and TRBJ1-6; D gene unclear. Germline V gene sequence: CDR1 MGHRA, CDR2 YSYEKL. This CDR3 is 16 amino acids long. Trimming removed 0 bases at V and 1 base at J, with 7 bases between.

The genes are TRBV28 and TRBJ2-1, with TRBD1 matching 9 bases. CDR3 size: 16 residues. Germline V gives CDR1 MDHEN, CDR2 SYDVKM. The V and J ends lost 3 bases and 4 bases, in that order; junction bases with no gene match: 7. This CDR3 is CASSFNRGRIYNEQFF. DNA of the CDR3: TGTGCCAGCAGTTTCAACAGGGGGCGAATTTACAATGAGCAGTTCTTC.